This TCR beta chain is from a study of T-cell memory formation after mild COVID-19. Across the whole study: Clusters of TCRs were largely donor specific. Study observations and caveats: Mainly CM and EM harbored the contracting CD4+ clones; mainly EMRA harbored the CD8+ ones. There was a balanced CD4/CD8 profile in clones contracting day 15 to 85, and later expanders leaned CD4+.

This clonotype came up a few times. Its antigen is unknown. The CDR3 is 14 amino acids. Germline CDR1 and CDR2: MNHNS and SASEGT. V lost 4 bases, J lost 0 bases, and 10 bases lay in between. In TCRdb, the 5' RACE reads were re-called with MiXCR into one record per CDR3 protein. The sample yields around 340,000 distinct CDR3 sequences, 20% to 25% seen once. The J gene is TRBJ2-7, the V gene TRBV6-1; the D is unclear. This sequence was found in an adult woman who had mild COVID-19 (a few samples of this study predate the infection). Cell type and time point are not known. Source material: PBMCs or a T cell subset sorted from them (not recorded which). In DNA form, the CDR3 reads TGTGCCAGCAGTGTATGGGATAACTCCTACGAGCAGTACTTC. Its protein product is CASSVWDNSYEQYF.